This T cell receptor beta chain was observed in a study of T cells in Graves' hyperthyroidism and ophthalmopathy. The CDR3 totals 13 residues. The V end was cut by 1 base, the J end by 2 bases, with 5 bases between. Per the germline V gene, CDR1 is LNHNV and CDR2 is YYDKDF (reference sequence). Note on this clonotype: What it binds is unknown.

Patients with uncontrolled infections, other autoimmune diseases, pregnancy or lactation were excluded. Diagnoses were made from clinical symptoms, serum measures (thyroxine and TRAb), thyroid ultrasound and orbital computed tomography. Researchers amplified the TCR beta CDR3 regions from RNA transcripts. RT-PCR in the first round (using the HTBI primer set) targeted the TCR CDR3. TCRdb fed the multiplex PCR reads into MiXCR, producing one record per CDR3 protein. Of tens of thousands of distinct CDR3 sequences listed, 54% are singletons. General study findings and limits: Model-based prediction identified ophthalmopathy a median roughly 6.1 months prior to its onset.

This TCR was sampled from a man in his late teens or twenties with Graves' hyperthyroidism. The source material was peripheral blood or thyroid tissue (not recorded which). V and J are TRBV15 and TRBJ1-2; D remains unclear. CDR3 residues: CATSRAGNYGYTF. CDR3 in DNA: TGTGCCACCAGCAGAGCCGGGAACTATGGCTACACCTTC.